This T cell receptor (beta chain) was sequenced during a study of T cells after yellow fever vaccination. Whole-study context: For low cell numbers, libraries were made with SMART-Seq v4 Ultra Low Input. Study-wide findings and caveats: Shared CD4/CD8 clonotypes were a small share, likely from convergent recombination.

This clonotype has at least ten counts. Its antigen is unidentified. UMIs and a universal primer site were added when TCR cDNA was made by 5'RACE template switching. Via MiXCR, TCRdb re-called the 5' RACE reads, giving one row per CDR3 protein. Of about 49,000 distinct CDR3 sequences listed, less than 9% are singletons. Germline values: CDR1 SGHKS, CDR2 YYEKEE (reference sequence). Between the trimmed V and J ends, which lost 1 base and 0 bases, there was a span of 8 bases. CDR3 length: 15 residues. The V gene is TRBV5-5, the J gene TRBJ1-5; D is unresolved. The source material was CD8+ T cells sorted from PBMCs, sampled around 15 days after the first yellow fever vaccination. This sequence originates from a man aged 18 to 30 who received the YFV17D yellow fever vaccine. CDR3 nucleotide sequence: TGTGCCAGCAGCTTGTGGCCGGGTAGCAATCAGCCCCAGCATTTT. It translates to CASSLWPGSNQPQHF. The full variable domain, in which reference TRBV5-5 and TRBJ1-5 provide the parts outside the CDR3, is DAGVTQSPTHLIKTRGQQVTLRCSPISGHKSVSWYQQVLGQGPQFIFQYYEKEERGRGNFPDRFSARQFPNYSSELNVNALLLGDSALYLCASSLWPGSNQPQHFGDGTRLSIL.